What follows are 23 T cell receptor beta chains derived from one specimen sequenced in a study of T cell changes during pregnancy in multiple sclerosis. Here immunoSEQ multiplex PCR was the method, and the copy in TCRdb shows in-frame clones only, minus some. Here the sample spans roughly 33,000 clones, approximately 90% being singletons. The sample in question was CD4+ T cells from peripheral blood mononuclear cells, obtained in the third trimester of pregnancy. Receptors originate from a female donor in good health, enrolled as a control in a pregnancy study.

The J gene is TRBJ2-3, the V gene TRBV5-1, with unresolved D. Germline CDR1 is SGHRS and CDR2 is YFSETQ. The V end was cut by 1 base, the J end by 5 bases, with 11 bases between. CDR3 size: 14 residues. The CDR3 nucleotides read TGCGCCAGCAGCTTGCGGTTAGTTGGAGATACGCAGTATTTT. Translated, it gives CASSLRLVGDTQYF.

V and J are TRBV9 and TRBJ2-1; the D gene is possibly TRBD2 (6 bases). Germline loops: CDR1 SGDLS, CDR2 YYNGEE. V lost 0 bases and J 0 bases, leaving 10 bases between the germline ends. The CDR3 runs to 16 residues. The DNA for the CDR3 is TGTGCCAGCAGCGTAGCTACCGGGGGCTCCTACAATGAGCAGTTCTTC. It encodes CASSVATGGSYNEQFF.

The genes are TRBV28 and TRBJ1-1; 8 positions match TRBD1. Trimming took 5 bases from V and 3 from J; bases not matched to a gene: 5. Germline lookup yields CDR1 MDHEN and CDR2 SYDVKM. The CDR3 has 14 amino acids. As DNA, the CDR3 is TGTGCCAGCAGTAAGGACAGGGTATACACTGAAGCTTTCTTT. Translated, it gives CASSKDRVYTEAFF.

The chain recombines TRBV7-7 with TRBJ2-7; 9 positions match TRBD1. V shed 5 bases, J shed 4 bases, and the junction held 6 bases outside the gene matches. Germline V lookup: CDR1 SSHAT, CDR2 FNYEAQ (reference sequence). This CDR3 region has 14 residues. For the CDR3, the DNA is TGTGCCAGCAGCCCTACAGGGGGCGGATACGAGCAGTACTTC. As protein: CASSPTGGGYEQYF.

The CDR3 sequence is CASSFGGGYGYTF. For the CDR3, the DNA is TGTGCCAGCAGTTTCGGGGGAGGCTATGGCTACACCTTC. The rearrangement links TRBV28 to TRBJ1-2; D is perhaps TRBD1 (5 bases). Deletions cut 3 bases from V and 4 bases from J, with 9 bases between. Germline V gene data show CDR1 as MDHEN and CDR2 as SYDVKM. The CDR3 runs to 13 residues.

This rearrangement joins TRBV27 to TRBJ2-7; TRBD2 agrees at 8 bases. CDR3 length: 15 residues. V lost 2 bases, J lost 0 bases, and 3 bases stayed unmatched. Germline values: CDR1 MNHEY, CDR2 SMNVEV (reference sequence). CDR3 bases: TGTGCCAGCAGTTTAGGGAGCGGGGGCTCCTACGAGCAGTACTTC. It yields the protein CASSLGSGGSYEQYF.

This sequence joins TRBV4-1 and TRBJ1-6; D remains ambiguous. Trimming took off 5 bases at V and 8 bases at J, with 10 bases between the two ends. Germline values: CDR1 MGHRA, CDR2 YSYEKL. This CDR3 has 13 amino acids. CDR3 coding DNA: TGCGCCAGCAGCGGCCCCTTATATTCACCCCTCCACTTT. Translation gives CASSGPLYSPLHF.

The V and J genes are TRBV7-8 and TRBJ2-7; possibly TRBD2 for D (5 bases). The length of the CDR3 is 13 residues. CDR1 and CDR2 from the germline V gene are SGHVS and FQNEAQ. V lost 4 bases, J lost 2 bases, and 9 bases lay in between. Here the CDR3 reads CASSSDGTYEQYF. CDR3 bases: TGTGCCAGCAGCTCCGACGGGACCTACGAGCAGTACTTC.

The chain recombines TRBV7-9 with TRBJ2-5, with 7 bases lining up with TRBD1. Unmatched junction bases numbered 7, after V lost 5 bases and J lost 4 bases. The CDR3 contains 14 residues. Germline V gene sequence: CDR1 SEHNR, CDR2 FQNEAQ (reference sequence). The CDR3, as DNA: TGTGCCAGCAGCAAGAGACAGGGTGGAGAGACCCAGTACTTC. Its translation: CASSKRQGGETQYF. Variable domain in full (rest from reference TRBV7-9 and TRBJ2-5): DTGVSQNPRHKITKRGQNVTFRCDPISEHNRLYWYRQTLGQGPEFLTYFQNEAQLEKSRLLSDRFSAERPKGSFSTLEIQRTEQGDSAMYLCASSKRQGGETQYFGPGTRLLVL.

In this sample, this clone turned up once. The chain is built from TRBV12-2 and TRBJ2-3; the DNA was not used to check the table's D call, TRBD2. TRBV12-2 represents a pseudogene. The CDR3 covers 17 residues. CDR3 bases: TGTGCAAGTCGCTTAACCCCCAGCGGCTGGACCCCAGATACGCAGTATTTT. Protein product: CASRLTPSGWTPDTQYF.

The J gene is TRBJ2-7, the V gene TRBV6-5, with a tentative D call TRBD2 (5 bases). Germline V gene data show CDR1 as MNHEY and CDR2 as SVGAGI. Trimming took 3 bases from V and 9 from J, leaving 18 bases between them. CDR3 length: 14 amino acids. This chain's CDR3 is CASSYNVASSGQYF. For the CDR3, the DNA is TGTGCCAGCAGTTATAATGTGGCCAGCAGCGGGCAGTACTTC.

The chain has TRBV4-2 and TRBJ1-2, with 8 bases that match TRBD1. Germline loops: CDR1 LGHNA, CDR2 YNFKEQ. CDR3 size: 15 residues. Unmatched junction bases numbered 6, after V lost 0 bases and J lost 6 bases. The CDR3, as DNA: TGTGCCAGCAGCCAAGAGGGGACAGGATACAATGGCTACACCTTC. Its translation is CASSQEGTGYNGYTF.

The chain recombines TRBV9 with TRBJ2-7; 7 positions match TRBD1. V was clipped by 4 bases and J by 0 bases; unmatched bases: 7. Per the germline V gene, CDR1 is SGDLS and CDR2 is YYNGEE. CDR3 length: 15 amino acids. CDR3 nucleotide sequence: TGTGCCAGCAGCCTTCCTAGGGACAGCTCCTACGAGCAGTACTTC. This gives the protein CASSLPRDSSYEQYF.

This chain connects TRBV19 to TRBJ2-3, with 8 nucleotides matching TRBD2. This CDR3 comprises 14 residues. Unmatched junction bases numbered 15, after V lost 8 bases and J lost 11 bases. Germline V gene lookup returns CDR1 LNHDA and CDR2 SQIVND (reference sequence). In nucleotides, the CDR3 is TGTGCCAGTCAACAGAGCCCGGGACTAGGAAGGCAGTATTTT. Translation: CASQQSPGLGRQYF.

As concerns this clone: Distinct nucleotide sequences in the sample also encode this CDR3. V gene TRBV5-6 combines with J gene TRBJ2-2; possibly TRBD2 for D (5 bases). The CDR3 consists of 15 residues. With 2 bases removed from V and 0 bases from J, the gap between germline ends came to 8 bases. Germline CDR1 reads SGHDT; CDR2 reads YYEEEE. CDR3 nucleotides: TGTGCCAGCAGCTTTCCGGGGACGAACACCGGGGAGCTGTTTTTT. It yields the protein CASSFPGTNTGELFF.

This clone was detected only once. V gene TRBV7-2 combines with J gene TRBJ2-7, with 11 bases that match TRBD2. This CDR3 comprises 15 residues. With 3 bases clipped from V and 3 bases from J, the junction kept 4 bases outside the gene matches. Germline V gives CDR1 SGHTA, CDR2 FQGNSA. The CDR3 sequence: CASSLGTSGDYEQYF. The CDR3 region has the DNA TGTGCCAGCAGCTTGGGGACTAGCGGAGACTACGAGCAGTACTTC.

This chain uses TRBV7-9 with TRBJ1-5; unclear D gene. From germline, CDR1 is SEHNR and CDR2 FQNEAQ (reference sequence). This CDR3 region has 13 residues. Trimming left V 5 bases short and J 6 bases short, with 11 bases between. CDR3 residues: CASSTSTTQPQHF. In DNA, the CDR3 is TGTGCCAGCAGCACCTCGACAACTCAGCCCCAGCATTTT.

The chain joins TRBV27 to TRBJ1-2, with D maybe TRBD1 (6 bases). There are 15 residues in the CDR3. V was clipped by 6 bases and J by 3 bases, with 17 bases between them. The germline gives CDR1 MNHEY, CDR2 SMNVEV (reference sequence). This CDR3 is CASRTPWAGDYGYTF. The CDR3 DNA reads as TGTGCCAGCAGGACCCCGTGGGCAGGGGACTATGGCTACACCTTC.

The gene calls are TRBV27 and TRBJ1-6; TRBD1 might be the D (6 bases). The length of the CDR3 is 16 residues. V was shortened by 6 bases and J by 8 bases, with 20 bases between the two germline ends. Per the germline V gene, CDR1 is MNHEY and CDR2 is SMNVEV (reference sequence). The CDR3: CASRSGGGAVYSPLHF. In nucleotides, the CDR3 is TGTGCCAGCAGATCCGGAGGGGGGGCCGTTTATTCACCCCTCCACTTT.

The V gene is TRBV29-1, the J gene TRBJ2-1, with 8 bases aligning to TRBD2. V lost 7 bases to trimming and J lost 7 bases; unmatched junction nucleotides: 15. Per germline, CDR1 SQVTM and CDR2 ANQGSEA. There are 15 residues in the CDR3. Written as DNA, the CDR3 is TGCAGCGGGGGGCTAGCGGGCACACGTAGGAATGAGCAGTTCTTC. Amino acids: CSGGLAGTRRNEQFF.

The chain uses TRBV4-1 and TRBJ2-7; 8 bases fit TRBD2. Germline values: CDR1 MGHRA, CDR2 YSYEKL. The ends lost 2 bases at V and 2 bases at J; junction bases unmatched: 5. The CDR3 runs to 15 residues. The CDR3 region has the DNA TGCGCCAGCAGCCAACAAGGACTAGCTACCTACGAGCAGTACTTC. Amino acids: CASSQQGLATYEQYF.

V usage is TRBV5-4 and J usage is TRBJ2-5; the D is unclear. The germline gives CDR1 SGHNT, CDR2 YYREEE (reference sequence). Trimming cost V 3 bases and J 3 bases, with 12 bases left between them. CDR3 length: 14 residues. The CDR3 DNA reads TGTGCCAGCAGCTCCCACAAACAGAAAGAGACCCAGTACTTC. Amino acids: CASSSHKQKETQYF.

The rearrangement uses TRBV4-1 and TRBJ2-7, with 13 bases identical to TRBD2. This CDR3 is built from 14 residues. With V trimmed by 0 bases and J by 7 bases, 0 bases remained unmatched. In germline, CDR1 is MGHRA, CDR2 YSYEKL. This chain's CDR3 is CASSQEGLAGEQYF. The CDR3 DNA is TGCGCCAGCAGCCAAGAGGGACTAGCGGGGGAGCAGTACTTC.